This entry is about one TCR beta chain. The antigen is not known. This entry comes from a study of radiation and T cells in renal cell carcinoma. In the study overall: Nephrectomy followed 15 Gy stereotactic body radiation by 4 weeks.

Findings and limits, study-wide: Top tumor clonotypes rose in blood 2 weeks post-radiation, then contracted. Baseline intratumoral clonotype presence is unknown without pretreatment biopsies.

Per germline, CDR1 LNHDA and CDR2 SQIVND (reference sequence). This CDR3 has 17 amino acids. The J segment lost 4 bases and the V segment lost 10 bases, leaving 17 bases of the junction unmatched. Time point described: baseline pretreatment blood. Treatment described: 15 Gy SBRT to primary tumor, nephrectomy 4 weeks later. This renal cell carcinoma was of the clear cell type. Sequencing used immunoSEQ multiplex PCR; TCRdb keeps in-frame clones, though not all of them. The profile shows about 140,000 clones, around 78% of them singletons. The sequences come from blood, collected from a patient whose treatment included radiotherapy and nephrectomy. This receptor was identified in a woman in her forties or fifties with renal cell carcinoma. The V gene is TRBV19, the J gene TRBJ2-3, with 10 bases identical to TRBD1. The CDR3 DNA is TGTGCCACTTCCAGGGATCGGACAGGGGGTTTTGCAGATACGCAGTATTTT. It is translated as CATSRDRTGGFADTQYF.